This T cell receptor beta chain was sequenced for a study of T cells after yellow fever vaccination. This clonotype was counted at least ten times. The CDR3 spans 15 residues. Germline V CDR1 and CDR2: SGHTA, FQGNSA. With 5 bases clipped from V and 3 bases from J, the junction kept 5 bases outside the gene matches. TCRdb itself ran the 5' RACE reads through MiXCR, one entry per CDR3 protein. The table has 150,000 to 200,000 distinct CDR3 sequences, about 7% seen once. The origin of this receptor is a man aged 18 to 35 who received the YFV17D yellow fever vaccine. The chain uses TRBV7-2 and TRBJ2-2, with 8 bases matching TRBD1. The source material was CD4+ T cells sorted from PBMCs, sampled about 5 days after the first yellow fever vaccination. The CDR3 loop is CASSTRQGYTGELFF. The CDR3 DNA sequence: TGTGCCAGCAGCACTAGACAGGGGTACACCGGGGAGCTGTTTTTT.